This entry concerns a single TCR beta chain. RNA transcripts yielded amplified TCR beta CDR3 regions. The TCR CDR3 was amplified in a first-round RT-PCR using the HTBI primer set. Each CDR3 protein gets one entry after TCRdb re-called the multiplex PCR reads with MiXCR. The sample has around 520,000 distinct CDR3 sequences; around a quarter are singletons. The CDR3 is 13 amino acids. Germline V gene lookup returns CDR1 MNHEY and CDR2 SVGAGI. Trimming removed 3 bases at V and 7 bases at J, with 12 bases between. The entry originates in a study of T cells in Graves' hyperthyroidism and ophthalmopathy. Individuals with ophthalmopathy presented a Clinical Activity Score of at least 3, a NOSPECS grade of at least 4 and a duration under 3 months. Not enrolled were patients with uncontrolled infection, other autoimmune disease, pregnancy or lactation. Source material for PBMCs was about 10 ml fresh peripheral blood.

V and J are TRBV6-5 and TRBJ1-2, with TRBD1 as a possible D gene (6 bases). The sample comprised blood. The receptor's source is a woman in her twenties or thirties with Graves' ophthalmopathy. CDR3: CASSYSGEIGYTF. CDR3 in DNA: TGTGCCAGCAGTTATTCAGGGGAGATTGGCTACACCTTC.